The clone carrying this T cell receptor (beta chain) was recorded a few times. Both CD4+ and CD8+ T cells were negatively isolated, and TEMRA cells underwent FACS enrichment. Reverse transcription used about 0.45 to 1 ug RNA and random hexamers. Amplification of TCR beta CDR3 was carried out by immunoSEQ multiplex PCR, which covered 54 Vbeta and 13 Jbeta segments. TCRdb ran MiXCR on the immunoSEQ multiplex PCR reads and lists one entry per CDR3 protein. The top ten hold around 0.41% of the sample, which has 45,000 to 60,000 distinct CDR3 sequences, about 91% seen once. This sample is drawn from a study of CD8 T cells in Susac syndrome. This CDR3 has 14 amino acids. The germline gives CDR1 MNHEY, CDR2 SMNVEV (reference sequence). V lost 2 bases to trimming and J lost 7 bases, with 15 bases between them.

The source is a human donor in good health. The chain has TRBV27 and TRBJ2-7; D not certain. What was sequenced was CD8+ T cells from PBMCs. CDR3 sequence: CASSLLGTLGEQYF. Written as DNA, the CDR3 is TGTGCCAGCAGTTTACTGGGCACCCTCGGGGAGCAGTACTTC.